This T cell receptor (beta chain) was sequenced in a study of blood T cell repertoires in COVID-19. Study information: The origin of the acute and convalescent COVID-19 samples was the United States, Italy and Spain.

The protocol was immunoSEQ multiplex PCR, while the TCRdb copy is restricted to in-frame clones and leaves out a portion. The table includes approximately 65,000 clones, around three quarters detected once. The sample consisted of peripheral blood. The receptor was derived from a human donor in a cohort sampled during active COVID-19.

The CDR3 sequence: CASSLAPSGSGNTIYF. CDR3 in DNA: TGTGCCAGCAGCTTAGCGCCTTCCGGGTCTGGAAACACCATATATTTT. V and J are TRBV7-2 and TRBJ1-3; no clear D gene. This CDR3 has 16 residues. Germline V gene sequence: CDR1 SGHTA, CDR2 FQGNSA. V gave up 0 bases and J gave up 1 base, with 10 bases separating them.